This is a list of T cell receptor beta chains from one sample in a study of patients and donors after allogeneic stem cell transplantation. TCRdb passed the RT-PCR reads through MiXCR, listing each CDR3 protein once. The sample yields approximately 150,000 distinct CDR3 sequences, approximately 40% seen once. Sequences were obtained from blood, either unsorted or a sorted T cell fraction (not recorded which). The receptors shown here come from a human donor who was either an allogeneic HSCT recipient or a stem cell or donor lymphocyte infusion donor (not recorded which). It is not recorded whose cells these are; they may come from a transplant donor. CDR3s include the opening cysteine and the closing phenylalanine or tryptophan. Fields, in order: J gene, D gene, V gene, clone size, CDR3 protein, CDR3 DNA. D genes are given only for firm matches. Size is omitted from some rows. Given values are once, few, many or a class for expanded clones.

TRBJ2-1 | TRBD1 | TRBV5-1 | - | CASSLAVLAGTGVNNEQFF | TGCGCCAGCAGCTTGGCCGTTTTAGCCGGGACAGGGGTGAACAATGAGCAGTTCTTC
TRBJ1-2 | - | TRBV7-2 | few | CASSKHRRRKDGYTF | TGTGCCAGCAGCAAACACAGGCGGAGGAAGGATGGCTACACCTTC
TRBJ2-1 | TRBD1 | TRBV12-3/TRBV12-4 | - | CASSLALTGAPYNEQFF | TGTGCCAGCAGTTTAGCGCTGACAGGGGCACCCTACAATGAGCAGTTCTTC
TRBJ1-1 | TRBD1 | TRBV19 | - | CASSRDRETEAFF | TGTGCCAGTAGCCGAGACAGGGAGACTGAAGCTTTCTTT
TRBJ2-7 | - | TRBV5-5 | - | CASSGDILTYEQYF | TGTGCCAGCAGCGGGGACATTCTTACCTACGAGCAGTACTTC
TRBJ1-1 | TRBD1 | TRBV7-4 | - | CASSPPRGQEAFF | TGTGCCAGCAGCCCCCCCCGGGGACAGGAGGCTTTCTTT
TRBJ1-1 | TRBD1 | TRBV29-1 | few | CSVVLRDRSWGAFF | TGCAGCGTTGTGCTCCGGGACAGGTCTTGGGGGGCTTTCTTT
TRBJ1-2 | - | TRBV12-3/TRBV12-4 | few | CASSPDSRGYTF | TGTGCCAGCAGTCCTGACAGTCGGGGCTACACCTTC
TRBJ2-5 | - | TRBV12-3/TRBV12-4 | - | CASSPDGAPGTQYF | TGTGCCAGCAGTCCCGACGGGGCCCCCGGGACCCAGTACTTC
TRBJ2-2 | - | TRBV6-5 | few | CAAQVPEGELFF | TGTGCCGCCCAAGTCCCGGAGGGGGAGCTGTTTTTT
TRBJ1-6 | - | TRBV12-3/TRBV12-4 | - | CASGLGTDYNSPLHF | TGTGCCAGCGGTTTGGGGACGGATTATAATTCACCCCTCCACTTT
TRBJ1-1 | - | TRBV7-9 | few | CASSFMSVGMNTEAFF | TGTGCCAGCAGCTTTATGTCCGTCGGAATGAACACTGAAGCTTTCTTT
TRBJ1-1 | - | TRBV2 | many | CARHRDGVEAFF | TGTGCCAGACACCGGGACGGCGTTGAAGCTTTCTTT
TRBJ1-1 | - | TRBV12-3/TRBV12-4 | many | CASSPRGDLNTEAFF | TGTGCCAGCAGCCCTCGGGGGGATCTGAACACTGAAGCTTTCTTT
TRBJ1-1 | - | TRBV29-1 | few | CSVEDLQADTEAFF | TGCAGCGTTGAAGACCTACAGGCGGACACTGAAGCTTTCTTT
TRBJ1-2 | TRBD1 | TRBV6-5 | - | CASSYSIVSQGLVYGYTF | TGTGCCAGCAGTTACTCGATAGTATCACAGGGGCTTGTCTATGGCTACACCTTC
TRBJ2-5 | TRBD2 | TRBV3-1 | few | CASSQDLRLAGRETQYF | TGTGCCAGCAGCCAAGATCTTCGACTAGCGGGCAGGGAGACCCAGTACTTC
TRBJ1-5 | TRBD1 | TRBV12-3/TRBV12-4 | - | CASSLAGGAGNQPQHF | TGTGCCAGCAGTTTAGCAGGGGGCGCGGGCAATCAGCCCCAGCATTTT
TRBJ1-1 | TRBD1 | TRBV12-3/TRBV12-4 | few | CASSGTGMNTEAFF | TGTGCCAGCAGTGGGACAGGTATGAACACTGAAGCTTTCTTT
TRBJ2-3 | - | TRBV7-3 | - | CASSSVGPDDTQYF | TGTGCCAGCAGCTCAGTCGGTCCCGATGATACGCAGTATTTT
TRBJ1-2 | TRBD1 | TRBV4-1 | - | CASSARPGQRTYGYTF | TGCGCCAGCAGCGCTAGACCGGGACAGAGGACCTATGGCTACACCTTC
TRBJ2-7 | - | TRBV20-1 | - | CSARGGQQPSYEQYF | TGCAGTGCTAGAGGAGGACAGCAGCCTTCCTACGAGCAGTACTTC
TRBJ1-1 | TRBD1 | TRBV10-3 | - | CAISDTQQGAGAFF | TGTGCCATCAGTGACACCCAACAGGGGGCCGGAGCTTTCTTT
TRBJ1-1 | - | TRBV6-1 | few | CASEQGSGNTEAFF | TGTGCCAGCGAACAGGGCTCTGGGAACACTGAAGCTTTCTTT
TRBJ2-3 | - | TRBV24-1 | - | CATSDLLGPGTQYF | TGTGCCACCAGTGATTTACTAGGACCCGGTACGCAGTATTTT
TRBJ1-2 | - | TRBV5-1 | many | CASSRTHNYGYTF | TGCGCCAGCAGCCGGACTCATAACTATGGCTACACCTTC
TRBJ1-1 | - | TRBV5-5 | - | CASSVYPGNTEAFF | TGTGCCAGCAGCGTGTACCCCGGGAACACTGAAGCTTTCTTT
TRBJ1-2 | - | TRBV12-3/TRBV12-4 | many | CASNFAGGGYTF | TGTGCCAGCAATTTCGCCGGTGGTGGCTACACCTTC
TRBJ1-2 | - | TRBV10-2 | - | CASWPALGYGYTF | TGCGCCAGCTGGCCGGCTCTAGGCTATGGCTACACCTTC
TRBJ1-2 | - | TRBV3-1 | - | CASSPSRVGSGHGYTF | TGTGCCAGCAGCCCTTCTAGGGTAGGGTCGGGACATGGCTACACCTTC
TRBJ1-5 | - | TRBV10-3 | few | CAISESAGADQPQHF | TGTGCCATCAGTGAGTCCGCAGGGGCAGACCAGCCCCAGCATTTT
TRBJ1-2 | - | TRBV25-1 | many | CASWAWNYGYTF | TGTGCCAGCTGGGCCTGGAACTATGGCTACACCTTC
TRBJ2-3 | - | TRBV20-1 | - | CSARDLGNTQYF | TGCAGTGCTAGAGATCTGGGAAATACGCAGTATTTT
TRBJ1-1 | - | TRBV10-3 | - | CAISESPIPEAFF | TGTGCCATCAGTGAGTCCCCGATCCCTGAAGCTTTCTTT
TRBJ2-1 | TRBD1 | TRBV5-1 | - | CASSRGQGTVNEQFF | TGCGCCAGCAGCAGGGGACAGGGGACGGTCAATGAGCAGTTCTTC
TRBJ2-5 | - | TRBV7-9 | - | CASSLIGGHETQYF | TGTGCCAGCAGCTTAATAGGGGGTCATGAGACCCAGTACTTC
TRBJ2-1 | - | TRBV25-1 | once | CASSRKANEQFF | TGTGCCAGCAGTCGCAAAGCCAATGAGCAGTTCTTC
TRBJ1-5 | - | TRBV12-3/TRBV12-4 | medium-sized | CASSLKRAYSNQPQHF | TGTGCCAGCAGTTTAAAAAGGGCGTATAGCAATCAGCCCCAGCATTTT
TRBJ1-5 | - | TRBV5-6 | - | CASSLRAPNQPQHF | TGTGCCAGCAGCCTTAGGGCCCCCAATCAGCCCCAGCATTTT
TRBJ1-6 | TRBD1 | TRBV6-5 | few | CASSLPGQGKHSPLHF | TGTGCCAGCAGTCTACCGGGACAGGGGAAACATTCACCCCTCCACTTT
TRBJ1-2 | - | TRBV5-5 | - | CASSLAPEMAYGYTF | TGTGCCAGCAGCTTGGCCCCGGAAATGGCTTATGGCTACACCTTC
TRBJ2-7 | - | TRBV6-5 | - | CASSPSLGLEQYF | TGTGCCAGCAGTCCGTCACTGGGACTCGAGCAGTACTTC
TRBJ1-5 | - | TRBV12-3/TRBV12-4 | few | CASSLGADSNQPQHF | TGTGCCAGCAGTTTAGGGGCCGATAGCAATCAGCCCCAGCATTTT
TRBJ1-4 | - | TRBV20-1 | - | CSATEEVNEKLFF | TGCAGTGCCACCGAAGAGGTTAATGAAAAACTGTTTTTT
TRBJ1-3 | TRBD1 | TRBV7-2 | few | CASSGTGEYGNTIYF | TGTGCCAGCAGCGGGACAGGGGAGTATGGAAACACCATATATTTT
TRBJ1-6 | - | TRBV6-5 | - | CASGGAEPLHF | TGTGCCAGCGGGGGGGCGGAACCCCTCCACTTT
TRBJ1-3 | - | TRBV5-1 | many | CASSFSDHSGNTIYF | TGCGCCAGCAGCTTCTCTGACCACTCTGGAAACACCATATATTTT
TRBJ2-5 | - | TRBV12-3/TRBV12-4 | - | CASGGGTTVPKETQYF | TGTGCCAGCGGAGGTGGAACAACCGTCCCCAAAGAGACCCAGTACTTC
TRBJ1-1 | - | TRBV19 | few | CASSLTGPAEAFF | TGTGCCAGTAGTCTGACCGGTCCCGCTGAAGCTTTCTTT
TRBJ1-5 | TRBD1 | TRBV6-1 | - | CASSEWTGGVYEPQHF | TGTGCCAGCAGTGAATGGACAGGGGGCGTCTATGAGCCCCAGCATTTT
TRBJ2-5 | TRBD2 | TRBV6-5 | - | CASSLLAGGLFQETQYF | TGTGCCAGCAGCCTTCTAGCGGGGGGCCTCTTCCAAGAGACCCAGTACTTC
TRBJ1-6 | - | TRBV9 | few | CASSGDSPLHF | TGTGCCAGCAGCGGGGATTCTCCCCTCCACTTT
TRBJ1-1 | TRBD1 | TRBV29-1 | - | CSARTGGFMNTEAFF | TGCAGCGCCCGGACAGGGGGATTCATGAACACTGAAGCTTTCTTT
TRBJ1-5 | - | TRBV9 | few | CASSKGQTNQPQHF | TGTGCCAGCAGCAAAGGGCAGACCAATCAGCCCCAGCATTTT